This TCR beta chain derives from a study of beta chain features in type 1 diabetes (dated by TCRdb to the late 2010s). At the level of the whole study: Patients and healthy donors did not differ in mean age, gender distribution, total cell number or subset yield. The study compared TCRB repertoires of sorted circulating CD4+ T cell subsets between recently diagnosed type 1 diabetes patients and matched healthy donors. A total of approximately 110,000,000 sorted cells were examined across all samples, and a strong correlation was observed between cell number per subset and RNA yield. Regulatory and stem cell-like memory subsets were isolated from only 8 patients and roughly 8 healthy donors, whereas naive and central memory subsets came from all 30 or so donors.

The High Capacity cDNA Reverse Transcription Kit was used to reverse transcribe all of the isolated RNA, meaning that expressed TCRB transcripts were what got sequenced. Naive, central memory and regulatory T cell samples underwent deep immunoSEQ sequencing, averaging around 3.9 million total reads per sample. After sorted cells were lysed in RLT buffer, RNA was extracted with DNase-treated RNeasy Micro or Mini kits, with the choice depending on cell number. Each cell subset was processed on its own to prevent cross-contamination, while patient and healthy donor samples were processed together. The immunoSEQ multiplex PCR was used to amplify TCRB sequences from cDNA, generating 87-bp fragments that spanned the CDR3 region. Sequencing of the amplicons was performed on the Illumina HiSeq platform. The study's own analysis went as follows. Synthetic template baselines were used to correct PCR bias computationally, reads within Hamming distance 2 were collapsed together, and singletons that could not be merged were discarded. Reads were aligned against IMGT so that V, D and J genes, CDR3 length and insertions or deletions at six rearrangement sites could be assigned. Within each subset, clonotype counts were normalized to sorted cell number, after which true diversity and Gini coefficients were computed with the tcR R package. Repertoire sharing was quantified using the overlap coefficient calculated on TCRB nucleotide sequences. Out-of-frame TCRB sequences from naive cells were analyzed as a proxy for the pre-selection repertoire. Drawn from immuneACCESS, this table holds only the in-frame rearrangements with V and J called that TCRdb kept. Clones are partly lost; checked studies trace under half to an unresolved V gene and leave the rest unexplained. V, J and clone size are those of that table, while D and trimming were read from the DNA. A total of hundreds of thousands of clones appear in this sample, 13% of them only once. Approximately 0.021% of the sample lies in the top ten.

In its sample, this clone was seen a few times. The clone's antigen remains unknown. No base qualities exist here, and no much larger clone lies one base off it. From each donor, a single peripheral blood sample of around 0.12 L on average was drawn into heparinised tubes. A BD FACSAria II and a panel including CD45RO, CCR7, CD25, CD127, CD95 and CD27 were used to sort naive, central memory, regulatory and stem cell-like memory CD4+ T cells. Every sorted population had a purity above 95%. PBMCs were isolated immediately by Lymphoprep density gradient centrifugation and stained directly without culture. So that batch effects would be minimized, each experiment stained and sorted samples in pairs, pairing one healthy donor with one patient. Study-level results and caveats: Fewer insertions and more nucleotide deletions at VDJ recombination sites were observed in patients with type 1 diabetes, implying thymic rearrangement abnormalities. Naive, central memory and regulatory TCRB repertoires appeared to be more similar among patients than among healthy donors. HLA sub-analyses involved small numbers of individuals, so any influence of HLA type on TCRB rearrangement remained unresolved. Shorter templates might be favored by PCR, yet because patient and control samples were amplified and corrected together, any such skew would affect both groups equally. Because cDNA was sequenced instead of genomic DNA, activated cells with high expression could be over-represented, although the groups did not differ in activation or CD3 levels. A moderate but significant shortening of TCRB CDR3 length was observed in type 1 diabetes patients in all four CD4+ subsets.

The germline V gene encodes CDR1 SNHLY and CDR2 FYNNEI. The CDR3 contains 15 residues, cysteine and phenylalanine counted. The retained sequence is limited to the CDR3, 45 bases, with the frame set at the first base. A distance of 9 bases separates the germline ends of V and J, which lose 4 bases and 0 bases respectively. The sequence is built from TRBV2 and TRBJ2-2; the D gene could be TRBD1 or TRBD2, each one agreeing over 6 bases. The source is a man aged 18 to 30 with type 1 diabetes. What was sequenced was naive CD4+ T cells from blood. In light of the paper, this sample's cell subset or site label describes: true naive CD4+ T cells. CDR3 reads: CASSAEGANTGELFF. In nucleotides, the sequence is TGTGCCAGCAGTGCGGAGGGGGCGAACACCGGGGAGCTGTTTTTT.